Below, one TCR beta chain is given with its context. This record belongs to a study of blood T cells in healthy people across ages. A sample-barcoded 5' primer and a J-beta primer mix were used in a second PCR of roughly 6 to 11 cycles. TCRdb itself ran the 5' RACE reads through MiXCR, one entry per CDR3 protein. The table lists a few hundred thousand distinct CDR3 sequences, over 25% of them singletons, with 3% to 4.5% in the top ten. Germline CDR1 DFQATT, CDR2 SNEGSKA (reference sequence). The CDR3 sequence is 15 residues long. The junction had 10 bases not matched to a gene; V was cut back by 2 bases and J by 4 bases. Samples had at least 6 million PBMCs isolated from them. The data also belong to a second study, concerning T cells of mothers and their children. As that report states: Related mother-child pairs shared slightly more overlap than unrelated pairs, but the difference was non-significant.

This receptor was identified in a boy between 2 and 10 years old in good health. Sequencing used blood. The V gene is TRBV20-1, the J gene TRBJ2-7; TRBD2 agrees at 8 bases. Written as DNA, the CDR3 is TGCAGTGCTAGACTCACTAGCGGATACGTATACGAGCAGTACTTC. It translates to CSARLTSGYVYEQYF.